The clone carrying this TCR beta chain was seen ten or more times. MiXCR, run by TCRdb on the 5' RACE reads, gives a single entry per CDR3 protein. The top ten hold 0.98% of the sample, which has 700,000 or so distinct CDR3 sequences, more than 6.5% seen once. The germline gives CDR1 LGHNA, CDR2 YSLEER. CDR3 size: 14 residues. V was pared by 0 bases and J by 6 bases, with 8 bases between. This record belongs to a study of identical twins. These data were also filed under a second study, of yellow fever vaccine responses in identical twins. That investigation notes: Reportedly, the response of twins' T cells to the vaccine seemed partly convergent, partly personalized.

The material sequenced was PBMCs. This clonotype was sampled from a woman between 18 and 29 years old in good health. The rearrangement joins TRBV4-3 to TRBJ2-2; D not certain. This CDR3 is CASSQDTGPGELFF. The CDR3, as DNA: TGCGCCAGCAGCCAAGATACCGGGCCCGGGGAGCTGTTTTTT.